This passage covers 27 T cell receptor beta chains from one sample sequenced in a study of breast tumors, draining lymph nodes, adjacent tissues. Breast cancer patients provided tissue from their axillary draining lymph nodes. TCRdb recomputed calls from the multiplex PCR reads with MiXCR, one row per CDR3 protein. The sample yields nearly 200,000 distinct CDR3 sequences, roughly 31% seen once. Sequencing was carried out using axillary lymph node tissue. These receptors came from a female donor with breast cancer. Some clones in this sample may be carry-over from other donors' samples.

This clonotype was observed a few times. The rearrangement links TRBV30 to TRBJ2-5; 10 bases match TRBD1. Germline loops: CDR1 GTSNPN, CDR2 SVGIG (reference sequence). The ends lost 2 bases at V and 5 bases at J; junction bases unmatched: 8. The CDR3 sequence is 15 residues long. The CDR3 loop is CAWSSGTGVLETQYF. In DNA, the CDR3 is TGTGCCTGGAGTTCCGGGACAGGGGTGTTGGAGACCCAGTACTTC.

DNA for the CDR3: TGTGCCAGCAGCTCGACAGGGGGGCCGGGTGAAAAACTGTTTTTT. Encoded protein: CASSSTGGPGEKLFF. The V gene is TRBV9, the J gene TRBJ1-4, with 9 bases that match TRBD1. This CDR3 is 15 amino acids long. Trimming took 4 bases from V and 7 from J; bases not matched to a gene: 8. The germline gives CDR1 SGDLS, CDR2 YYNGEE.

This clonotype was counted many times. The J gene is TRBJ1-1, the V gene TRBV7-9; a possible D gene is TRBD1 (5 bases). V was cut by 5 bases and J by 0 bases, with 13 bases left in between. CDR1 and CDR2 (germline): SEHNR, FQNEAQ (reference sequence). This CDR3 contains 15 residues. CDR3 protein: CASSPGTAMNTEAFF. CDR3 bases: TGTGCCAGCAGCCCCGGGACGGCCATGAACACTGAAGCTTTCTTT.

Note on this clonotype: A much more abundant neighbour one base away suggests this may be a read error. Given the absence of the conserved phenylalanine or tryptophan at the CDR3 end, a read error is likely. The V and J genes are TRBV3-1 and TRBJ1-2; D is ambiguous. Germline CDR1 LGHDT, CDR2 YNNKEL (reference sequence). V gave up 6 bases and J gave up 0 bases, with 11 bases separating them. The CDR3 is 14 residues long. This CDR3 is CASSPDGSNYGYTS. The CDR3 coding sequence is TGTGCCAGCAGTCCCGACGGGTCTAACTATGGCTACACCTCC.

At least ten counts were recorded for this clonotype. Here the CDR3 reads CASSFDRFTDTQYF. The CDR3, as DNA: TGTGCCAGCAGCTTTGACAGGTTCACAGATACGCAGTATTTT. The rearrangement joins TRBV14 to TRBJ2-3; D might be TRBD1 (6 bases). This CDR3 is 14 amino acids long. Germline assignment: CDR1 SGHDN and CDR2 FVKESK. Trimming took 5 bases from V and 2 from J, leaving 11 bases between them.

Details on this clonotype: Its ends do not fully match the called genes, so a read error is possible. The chain couples TRBV20-1 to TRBJ2-6; TRBD2 might be the D (5 bases). Germline V lookup: CDR1 DFQATT, CDR2 SNEGSKA (reference sequence). The CDR3 runs to 11 residues. CDR3 in amino acids: CSASGDNVLTF. The CDR3, as DNA: TGCAGTGCTAGCGGGGACAACGTCCTGACTTTC.

On this clonotype itself: A much larger clone is a single base away; this may be a read error. CDR3 coding DNA: TGCAGTGCTAGAGATCGGGGTAATGAAACACTGTTTTTT. It codes for CSARDRGNETLFF. This chain uses TRBV20-1 with TRBJ1-4; D not certain. Per germline, CDR1 DFQATT and CDR2 SNEGSKA (reference sequence). This CDR3 comprises 13 residues.

On this clonotype: It may be a read error: a sequence one base away is much more abundant. The V and J genes are TRBV3-1 and TRBJ2-2; D perhaps matches TRBD2 (5 bases). The CDR3 consists of 13 residues. Germline V gene lookup returns CDR1 LGHDT and CDR2 YNNKEL (reference sequence). The CDR3 DNA sequence: TGTCCCAGCAGCCAAGCGGCGGACGGGGAGCTGTTTTTT. Translation: CPSSQAADGELFF.

This clonotype was picked up a small number of times. A clone one base away is much larger, so this may be a read error. This rearrangement joins TRBV6-2 or TRBV6-3 to TRBJ2-5; D ambiguous. Germline loops: CDR1 MNHEY, CDR2 SVGEGT. Trimming took off 5 bases at V and 7 bases at J, with 11 bases between the two ends. This CDR3 is 12 amino acids long. The CDR3 sequence: CASSHGLGTQYF. In DNA form, the CDR3 reads TGTGCCAGCAGTCACGGCCTGGGGACCCAGTACTTC.

This clonotype was seen a handful of times. The chain is built from TRBV30 and TRBJ1-1, with no clear D. Trimming cost V 5 bases and J 6 bases, with 13 bases left between them. CDR1 GTSNPN and CDR2 SVGIG come from the germline V gene (reference sequence). This CDR3 contains 12 residues. The CDR3 region is CAWDAPRAEAFF. CDR3 coding DNA: TGTGCCTGGGATGCTCCGAGGGCTGAAGCTTTCTTT. The entire variable domain, with the rest obtained from reference TRBV30 and TRBJ1-1, is as follows: SQTIHQWPATLVQPVGSPLSLECTVEGTSNPNLYWYRQAAGRGLQLLFYSVGIGQISSEVPQNLSASRPQDRQFILSSKKLLLSDSGFYLCAWDAPRAEAFFGQGTRLTVV.

This clonotype showed up just once. One base away lies a much larger clone, so this may be a sequencing read error. The chain links TRBV3-1 to TRBJ2-7; D remains ambiguous. Germline V lookup: CDR1 LGHDT, CDR2 YNNKEL (reference sequence). The CDR3 totals 14 residues. DNA for the CDR3: TGTGCCAGCAGCCAAGACTTAGACTGGTACGAGCAGTGCTTC. Its protein is CASSQDLDWYEQCF.

V and J are TRBV12-3 or TRBV12-4 and TRBJ1-1; TRBD1 matches at 7 bases. The ends lost 5 bases at V and 7 bases at J; junction bases unmatched: 10. The CDR3 is 14 amino acids. The CDR3 DNA reads as TGTGCCAGCAGTACCGCACAGGGGATGGGTGAAGCTTTCTTT. Translated: CASSTAQGMGEAFF.

This clonotype was found many times. The junction differs from germline at one of its ends, possibly a read error. The V call is TRBV24-1, the J call TRBJ2-2; 7 nucleotides align to TRBD1. Germline CDR1 is KGHDR and CDR2 is SFDVKD. This CDR3 spans 15 amino acids. As DNA, the CDR3 is TGTGCCACCAGTGATACGGGACAGAACCCCGGGGAGCTGTTTTTT. This sequence encodes CATSDTGQNPGELFF.

This clonotype was picked up many times. The rearrangement uses TRBV2 and TRBJ2-5, with 8 bases fitting TRBD1. V gave up 2 bases and J gave up 2 bases; unmatched junction bases: 1. Germline lookup yields CDR1 SNHLY and CDR2 FYNNEI. The CDR3 spans 14 residues. CDR3 loop: CASSENRGQETQYF. Here the CDR3 DNA reads TGTGCCAGCAGTGAAAACAGGGGGCAAGAGACCCAGTACTTC.

This clonotype was observed many times. The chain recombines TRBV10-3 with TRBJ2-7; 10 nucleotides align to TRBD1. This CDR3 region has 14 residues. The V and J ends lost 5 bases and 3 bases, in that order; junction bases with no gene match: 4. Germline lookup yields CDR1 ENHRY and CDR2 SYGVKD. The CDR3 region is CAISRTGGFYEQYF. CDR3 nucleotides: TGTGCCATCAGTCGGACAGGGGGTTTCTACGAGCAGTACTTC.

This clonotype was found many times. This chain joins TRBV29-1 and TRBJ2-6; possibly TRBD1 for D (6 bases). Germline V gene sequence: CDR1 SQVTM, CDR2 ANQGSEA. The CDR3 extends over 14 amino acids. V was pared by 6 bases and J by 0 bases, with 9 bases between. The CDR3, as DNA: TGCAGCGTAGGACAGTACTCTGGGGCCAACGTCCTGACTTTC. It codes for CSVGQYSGANVLTF.

The chain joins TRBV10-3 to TRBJ1-6; 8 bases line up with TRBD1. There are 16 residues in the CDR3. J lost 6 bases, V lost 4 bases, and 8 bases had no gene match. Germline lookup yields CDR1 ENHRY and CDR2 SYGVKD. The CDR3 DNA reads TGTGCCATCAGTGGACAGGGGATGAGCGCTAATTCACCCCTCCACTTT. It encodes CAISGQGMSANSPLHF.

Ten or more counts support this clonotype. The J gene is TRBJ1-5, the V gene TRBV20-1; 7 bases match TRBD1. This CDR3 spans 13 amino acids. Trimming took 4 bases from V and 5 from J; bases not matched to a gene: 5. Germline V gives CDR1 DFQATT, CDR2 SNEGSKA (reference sequence). This chain's CDR3 is CSAMTGNDQPQHF. CDR3 DNA sequence: TGCAGTGCTATGACAGGGAACGATCAGCCCCAGCATTTT.

As regards this clonotype: This likely comes from a read error, as the CDR3 has no conserved phenylalanine or tryptophan at its end. The rearrangement links TRBV20-1 to TRBJ1-1; D might be TRBD1 (6 bases). V lost 0 bases and J lost 0, with 20 bases in between. This CDR3 spans 18 amino acids. CDR1 is DFQATT and CDR2 is SNEGSKA in the germline V gene (reference sequence). The CDR3 is CSARDLGGGAGMNTEAFC. The CDR3 DNA is TGCAGTGCTAGAGATCTGGGGGGGGGCGCGGGTATGAACACTGAAGCTTTCTGT.

The sample holds many counts of this clonotype. V and J are TRBV10-2 and TRBJ2-2; D may be TRBD1 (5 bases). V was trimmed by 6 bases and J by 5 bases, leaving 10 bases between them. The CDR3 covers 13 residues. The V gene's germline CDR1 is WSHSY and CDR2 SAAADI. CDR3 DNA sequence: TGCGCCAGCAGGCCCCGACAGACCGGGGAGCTGTTTTTT. Its translation is CASRPRQTGELFF.

This clonotype was detected many times. The CDR3 reads CASSATGDSGNTIYF. The CDR3 nucleotides read TGTGCCAGCAGCGCGACAGGGGACTCTGGAAACACCATATATTTT. The gene calls are TRBV7-3 and TRBJ1-3, with 8 positions matching TRBD1. The germline gives CDR1 SGHTA, CDR2 FQGTGA. V gave up 5 bases and J gave up 0 bases; unmatched junction bases: 3. The CDR3 spans 15 residues.

The chain links TRBV4-1 to TRBJ2-3; TRBD2 matches at 10 bases. After removal of 1 base from V and 1 base from J, the junction contained 5 bases not matched to a gene. Germline V gene lookup returns CDR1 MGHRA and CDR2 YSYEKL. The CDR3 consists of 17 residues. CDR3 sequence: CASSQGRAGGRTDTQYF. The CDR3 DNA sequence: TGCGCCAGCAGCCAAGGAAGAGCGGGAGGGCGCACAGATACGCAGTATTTT.

This clonotype has more than one count but fewer than ten. A single base separates this from a much larger clone, so it may be a read error. The chain combines TRBV7-2 with TRBJ2-1; 13 bases map to TRBD2. CDR1 and CDR2 (germline): SGHTA, FQGNSA. The CDR3 runs to 14 residues. Trimming at V came to 8 bases and at J to 8 bases, leaving 6 bases not matched to a gene. The CDR3 DNA is TGTGCCAGCCGGACTAGCGGGAGTAGGCATGAGCAGTTCTTC. Its translation: CASRTSGSRHEQFF.

This clonotype was observed at least ten times. V is TRBV30 and J is TRBJ2-5; no firm D call. Germline CDR1 and CDR2: GTSNPN and SVGIG (reference sequence). V shed 7 bases and J shed 1 base, with 4 bases lying between them. This CDR3 region has 10 residues. The CDR3 protein is CASPQETQYF. CDR3 nucleotides: TGTGCCTCACCCCAAGAGACCCAGTACTTC.

This clonotype appeared many times. The chain recombines TRBV20-1 with TRBJ2-4, with 7 positions matching TRBD2. Germline V gene data show CDR1 as DFQATT and CDR2 as SNEGSKA (reference sequence). V was clipped by 0 bases and J by 8 bases; unmatched bases: 10. The CDR3 contains 15 residues. In nucleotides, the CDR3 is TGCAGTGCTAGAGATTCAGGGAGGGTTGAGGACATTCAGTACTTC. Its translation is CSARDSGRVEDIQYF.

This clonotype has a handful of counts. This sequence joins TRBV12-3 or TRBV12-4 and TRBJ2-1, with D hard to call. The V gene lost 3 bases and the J gene lost 2 bases, with 11 bases spanning the gap. This CDR3 spans 15 amino acids. CDR3 sequence (DNA): TGTGCCAGCAGTTTCCGTGGTGGGCCCTACAATGAGCAGTTCTTC. Protein: CASSFRGGPYNEQFF.

This clonotype was detected ten times or more. The chain carries TRBV19 and TRBJ2-1; TRBD2 matches 12 bases. The V segment lost 5 bases and the J segment 9 bases; nucleotides outside the gene matches: 8. CDR3 length: 15 residues. The V gene's germline CDR1 is LNHDA and CDR2 SQIVND (reference sequence). CDR3 coding DNA: TGTGCCAGTAGTGGACAGACTAGCGGGAGTTTTGAGCAGTTCTTC. The encoded protein is CASSGQTSGSFEQFF.